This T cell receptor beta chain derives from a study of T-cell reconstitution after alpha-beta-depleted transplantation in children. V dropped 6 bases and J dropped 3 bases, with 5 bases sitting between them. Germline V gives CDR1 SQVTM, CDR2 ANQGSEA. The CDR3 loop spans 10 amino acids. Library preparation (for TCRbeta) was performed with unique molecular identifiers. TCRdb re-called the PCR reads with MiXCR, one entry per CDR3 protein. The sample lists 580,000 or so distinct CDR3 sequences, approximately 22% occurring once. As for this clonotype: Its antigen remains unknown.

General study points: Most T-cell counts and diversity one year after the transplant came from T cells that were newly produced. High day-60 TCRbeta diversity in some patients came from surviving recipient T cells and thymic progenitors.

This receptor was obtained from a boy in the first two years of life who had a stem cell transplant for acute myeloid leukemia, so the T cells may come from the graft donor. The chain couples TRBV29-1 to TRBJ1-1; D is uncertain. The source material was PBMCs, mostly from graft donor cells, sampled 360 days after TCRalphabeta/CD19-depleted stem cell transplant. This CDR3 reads CSVIHTEAFF. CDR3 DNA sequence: TGCAGCGTGATACACACTGAAGCTTTCTTT. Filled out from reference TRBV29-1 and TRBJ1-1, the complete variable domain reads SAVISQKPSRDICQRGTSLTIQCQVDSQVTMMFWYRQQPGQSLTLIATANQGSEATYESGFVIDKFPISRPNLTFSTLTVSNMSPEDSSIYLCSVIHTEAFFGQGTRLTVV.